This entry lists 26 T cell receptor beta chains sequenced from one sample in a study of T cells in localized non-small cell lung cancer. Sequencing was performed with immunoSEQ multiplex PCR; in TCRdb, only in-frame clones are kept and a portion is missing. The top ten hold around 4.5% of the sample, which has 45,000 to 60,000 clones, 60% to 85% seen once. The starting material was PBMCs, obtained before any cancer treatment. Source of these receptors: a woman aged 35 to 75 with stage II lung adenocarcinoma.

This chain links TRBV2 with TRBJ2-3; TRBD1 aligns across 7 bases. Germline CDR1 is SNHLY and CDR2 is FYNNEI. The ends lost 8 bases at V and 0 bases at J; junction bases unmatched: 5. The CDR3 has 14 residues. The CDR3 coding sequence is TGTGCCAGCGGCGACAGGGCTAGCACAGATACGCAGTATTTT. It translates to CASGDRASTDTQYF.

The chain uses TRBV7-2 and TRBJ1-5; perhaps TRBD1 as D (6 bases). Trimming left V 5 bases short and J 4 bases short, with 9 bases between. The CDR3 extends over 13 amino acids. Germline loops: CDR1 SGHTA, CDR2 FQGNSA. CDR3 DNA: TGTGCCAGCAGCCAACAGGGAAATCAGCCCCAGCATTTT. Its protein product is CASSQQGNQPQHF. The full variable domain, completed using reference TRBV7-2 and TRBJ1-5, is GAGVSQSPSNKVTEKGKDVELRCDPISGHTALYWYRQSLGQGLEFLIYFQGNSAPDKSGLPSDRFSAERTGGSVSTLTIQRTQQEDSAVYLCASSQQGNQPQHFGDGTRLSIL.

The chain recombines TRBV7-9 with TRBJ1-4; TRBD1 matches 7 bases. The CDR3 consists of 12 residues. V lost 5 bases, J lost 7 bases, and 1 base stayed unmatched. Germline CDR1 SEHNR, CDR2 FQNEAQ (reference sequence). CDR3 bases: TGTGCCAGCAGCCGGGACAGTGAAAAACTGTTTTTT. The encoded protein is CASSRDSEKLFF.

The chain links TRBV30 to TRBJ1-2; the D gene is possibly TRBD1 (5 bases). The germline V gene has CDR1 GTSNPN and CDR2 SVGIG (reference sequence). The CDR3 runs to 15 residues. With 8 bases removed from V and 7 bases from J, the gap between germline ends came to 26 bases. CDR3 nucleotides: TGTGCCACACCGGGACCCACCGCAGGTTCCTCTGGCTACACCTTC. Amino acids: CATPGPTAGSSGYTF. The full variable domain, in which reference TRBV30 and TRBJ1-2 provide the parts outside the CDR3, is SQTIHQWPATLVQPVGSPLSLECTVEGTSNPNLYWYRQAAGRGLQLLFYSVGIGQISSEVPQNLSASRPQDRQFILSSKKLLLSDSGFYLCATPGPTAGSSGYTFGSGTRLTVV.

This chain links TRBV14 with TRBJ2-7; the match to TRBD2 covers 7 bases. The CDR3 consists of 16 residues. With 4 bases clipped from V and 3 bases from J, the junction kept 12 bases outside the gene matches. Germline V gene lookup returns CDR1 SGHDN and CDR2 FVKESK. The CDR3 nucleotides are TGTGCCAGCAGCCCTTGGGAGGGGCGATACCTCTACGAGCAGTACTTC. Protein sequence: CASSPWEGRYLYEQYF.

Notes on this clone: This sample also contains other DNA sequences that code for the same CDR3. The CDR3 here is CASSRLTREKLFF. The CDR3 nucleotides are TGTGCCAGTTCCCGATTAACAAGAGAAAAACTGTTTTTT. The chain combines TRBV2 with TRBJ1-4; no clear D. Trimming shortened V by 9 bases and J by 8 bases, and 16 bases separated the two germline ends. CDR3 length: 13 amino acids. Germline V gives CDR1 SNHLY, CDR2 FYNNEI.

The chain couples TRBV18 to TRBJ2-1; D is possibly TRBD1 (5 bases). The V gene's germline CDR1 is KGHSH and CDR2 LQKENI. CDR3 length: 13 residues. Trimming pared 3 bases from V and 2 bases from J, leaving 5 bases between. The CDR3 region is CASSPRAYNEQFF. In DNA form, the CDR3 reads TGTGCCAGCTCACCCAGGGCCTACAATGAGCAGTTCTTC.

The chain recombines TRBV29-1 with TRBJ1-1; D gene unclear. Trimming removed 4 bases at V and 0 bases at J, with 12 bases between. Germline values: CDR1 SQVTM, CDR2 ANQGSEA. The CDR3 runs to 14 residues. The CDR3 DNA sequence: TGCAGCGTTGTGGGGAATAGTATGAACACTGAAGCTTTCTTT. It specifies CSVVGNSMNTEAFF. Looking up the rest from reference TRBV29-1 and TRBJ1-1 gives the full variable domain: SAVISQKPSRDICQRGTSLTIQCQVDSQVTMMFWYRQQPGQSLTLIATANQGSEATYESGFVIDKFPISRPNLTFSTLTVSNMSPEDSSIYLCSVVGNSMNTEAFFGQGTRLTVV.

The V call is TRBV6-5, the J call TRBJ1-1, with unresolved D. CDR1 is MNHEY, CDR2 SVGAGI, per germline. Trimming cost V 2 bases and J 0 bases, with 1 base left between them. There are 12 residues in the CDR3. CDR3 loop: CASSYMNTEAFF. The DNA of the CDR3 is TGTGCCAGCAGTTACATGAACACTGAAGCTTTCTTT.

The chain links TRBV18 to TRBJ1-1; D is unclear. V was clipped by 4 bases and J by 2 bases, with 17 bases between them. CDR3 size: 16 residues. Germline assignment: CDR1 KGHSH and CDR2 LQKENI. CDR3 sequence reads: CASSQGQTMSNTEAFF. The CDR3 DNA is TGTGCCAGCTCACAGGGCCAGACGATGTCAAACACTGAAGCTTTCTTT.

The chain carries TRBV10-2 and TRBJ2-1; no clear D gene. The V gene's germline CDR1 is WSHSY and CDR2 SAAADI. The CDR3 covers 12 residues. V was trimmed by 7 bases and J by 5 bases, leaving 9 bases between them. The CDR3: CASKLVDNEQFF. Here the CDR3 DNA reads TGCGCCAGCAAGTTGGTTGACAATGAGCAGTTCTTC.

The chain carries TRBV9 and TRBJ1-1; weak D call: TRBD1 (6 bases). In germline, CDR1 is SGDLS, CDR2 YYNGEE. V lost 0 bases, J lost 0 bases, and 15 bases lay in between. The CDR3 has 17 amino acids. CDR3 in DNA: TGTGCCAGCAGCGTAGGAACCCAGGGGCCTCTGAACACTGAAGCTTTCTTT. This translates into CASSVGTQGPLNTEAFF.

The CDR3 region is CASSSRDREGNEQFF. DNA for the CDR3: TGTGCCAGTAGTTCCCGGGACAGGGAGGGCAATGAGCAGTTCTTC. The V gene is TRBV19, the J gene TRBJ2-1, with 9 bases lining up with TRBD1. The junction had 8 bases not matched to a gene; V was cut back by 5 bases and J by 6 bases. Looked up from germline, CDR1 is LNHDA and CDR2 is SQIVND (reference sequence). There are 15 residues in the CDR3.

The chain links TRBV27 to TRBJ2-7, with D possibly TRBD2 on 5 matching bases. CDR1 is MNHEY and CDR2 is SMNVEV in the germline V gene (reference sequence). The CDR3 is 15 amino acids. V gave up 6 bases and J gave up 6 bases, with 21 bases separating them. CDR3 nucleotides: TGTGCCAGCAGCACATACCCCGGGAAAACCGGCGAGCAGTACTTC. Protein product: CASSTYPGKTGEQYF.

Here the CDR3 reads CASSQQDGYEQYF. The CDR3 nucleotides are TGCGCCAGCAGCCAACAAGACGGGTACGAGCAGTACTTC. This sequence joins TRBV4-1 and TRBJ2-7; D is unresolved. From germline, CDR1 is MGHRA and CDR2 YSYEKL. The CDR3 loop spans 13 amino acids. The ends were cut back, 2 bases at V and 4 bases at J, with 9 bases in the middle.

The gene calls are TRBV5-1 and TRBJ1-1; D gene ambiguous. V was trimmed by 0 bases and J by 0 bases, leaving 3 bases between them. The CDR3 contains 13 residues. Germline V gives CDR1 SGHRS, CDR2 YFSETQ. The CDR3 coding sequence is TGCGCCAGCAGCTTGGGAGTGAACACTGAAGCTTTCTTT. Encoded protein: CASSLGVNTEAFF.

This clone was observed a few times. The DNA of the CDR3 is TGTGCCAGCAATACAGGTGGCACAGATACGCAGTATTTT. Protein product: CASNTGGTDTQYF. V and J are TRBV6-6 and TRBJ2-3; D is perhaps TRBD1 (5 bases). Germline CDR1 and CDR2: MNHNY and SVGAGI (reference sequence). CDR3 length: 13 amino acids. V was cut by 7 bases and J by 1 base, with 9 bases left in between.

This chain links TRBV11-3 with TRBJ2-3, with D unresolved. Germline values: CDR1 SGHNT, CDR2 YENEEA. Deletions cut 1 base from V and 3 bases from J, with 5 bases between. The CDR3 is 13 amino acids. CDR3 nucleotide sequence: TGTGCCAGCAGCTTAGGTCTTACAGATACGCAGTATTTT. Protein sequence: CASSLGLTDTQYF.

A single count supports this clone. V is TRBV4-2 and J is TRBJ2-5; tentative D call: TRBD2 (6 bases). CDR1 and CDR2 (germline): LGHNA, YNFKEQ. Between the trimmed V and J ends, which lost 4 bases and 3 bases, there was a span of 12 bases. This CDR3 has 14 residues. This CDR3 is CASSLSGTEETQYF. Written as DNA, the CDR3 is TGTGCCAGCAGCCTGTCCGGGACTGAAGAGACCCAGTACTTC.

The rearrangement links TRBV7-8 to TRBJ2-1; TRBD2 agrees at 8 bases. With 5 bases clipped from V and 3 bases from J, the junction kept 6 bases outside the gene matches. The CDR3 spans 15 residues. CDR1 is SGHVS and CDR2 is FQNEAQ in the germline V gene. CDR3 DNA sequence: TGTGCCAGCAGCCGGGAGGGGCAGTTCTACAATGAGCAGTTCTTC. Amino acid sequence: CASSREGQFYNEQFF.

This clone has only one observation. CDR3 DNA: TGTGCCAGCAGCACCTTGAACACTGAAGCTTTCTTT. Protein sequence: CASSTLNTEAFF. The chain joins TRBV7-9 to TRBJ1-1; D call uncertain. CDR1 is SEHNR, CDR2 FQNEAQ, per germline (reference sequence). Trimming stripped 5 bases from V and 0 bases from J, with 4 bases between. CDR3 length equals 12 residues.

This clone was seen a handful of times. CDR3 coding DNA: TGTGCCTGGAGTTCCAGGGGGGGTTTGAGAGCTTTCTTT. Translation: CAWSSRGGLRAFF. This chain connects TRBV30 to TRBJ1-1; 7 bases are a match to TRBD1. This CDR3 spans 13 amino acids. Germline loops: CDR1 GTSNPN, CDR2 SVGIG (reference sequence). V lost 2 bases to trimming and J lost 10 bases; unmatched junction nucleotides: 10. The full variable domain, rest sourced from reference TRBV30 and TRBJ1-1, is SQTIHQWPATLVQPVGSPLSLECTVEGTSNPNLYWYRQAAGRGLQLLFYSVGIGQISSEVPQNLSASRPQDRQFILSSKKLLLSDSGFYLCAWSSRGGLRAFFGQGTRLTVV.

The V and J genes are TRBV6-5 and TRBJ1-1; D is uncertain. Trimming left V 0 bases short and J 5 bases short, with 10 bases between. The CDR3 totals 14 residues. Per the germline V gene, CDR1 is MNHEY and CDR2 is SVGAGI. The CDR3 DNA follows: TGTGCCAGCAGTTACTCGCAGGATTGGACTGAAGCTTTCTTT. It yields the protein CASSYSQDWTEAFF.

The chain links TRBV21-1 to TRBJ2-1; the D call TRBD1 from the table was never checked on the DNA. TRBV21-1 is given as a pseudogene. The CDR3 runs 21 residues. CDR3 amino acids: CASSYAPRTDRAGRHNNEQFF. CDR3 sequence (DNA): TGTGCCAGCAGCTACGCACCCCGGACAGACCGGGCGGGTCGACATAACAATGAGCAGTTCTTC.

The chain combines TRBV7-2 with TRBJ1-5, with TRBD1 as a possible D gene (5 bases). Per the germline V gene, CDR1 is SGHTA and CDR2 is FQGNSA. Trimming removed 7 bases at V and 5 bases at J, with 15 bases between. This CDR3 spans 14 amino acids. The CDR3 reads CASTSSGRHQPQHF. The CDR3 bases are TGTGCCAGCACCTCTTCAGGGCGTCATCAGCCCCAGCATTTT.

The chain uses TRBV11-3 and TRBJ2-3; 9 bases align to TRBD2. This CDR3 has 17 amino acids. Per the germline V gene, CDR1 is SGHNT and CDR2 is YENEEA. Germline trimming cut 1 base from V and 2 bases from J; bases unmatched to any gene: 7. CDR3 region: CASSLGLSGGPTDTQYF. The CDR3 region has the DNA TGTGCCAGCAGCTTAGGTTTGAGCGGGGGGCCCACAGATACGCAGTATTTT.